Each of the 20 T cell receptor beta chains below was sequenced from the same sample in a study of technical replicates of blood from a few donors. Some clones are missing from TCRdb's copy, which holds only in-frame ones; the method was immunoSEQ multiplex PCR. The table records 95,000 or so clones, approximately 95% of them present only once. The sample consisted of T cells isolated from PBMCs. Receptor source: a human donor in good health.

The rearrangement uses TRBV28 and TRBJ2-7; 7 bases fit TRBD1. CDR3 length equals 15 residues. J was trimmed by 3 bases and V by 6 bases; bases with no gene match: 11. Germline CDR1 MDHEN, CDR2 SYDVKM. Here the CDR3 reads CASRYRDSFLYEQYF. The CDR3 DNA sequence: TGTGCCAGCAGGTACCGGGACAGCTTCCTCTACGAGCAGTACTTC.

V and J are TRBV13 and TRBJ1-4; no clear D. From germline, CDR1 is PRHDT and CDR2 FYEKMQ (reference sequence). The germline V and J ends were trimmed by 1 base and 2 bases, with 23 bases remaining between them. The CDR3 spans 20 residues. This CDR3 is CASSLDGGMRGFGTNEKLFF. DNA for the CDR3: TGTGCCAGCAGCTTAGATGGAGGGATGAGAGGATTTGGGACTAATGAAAAACTGTTTTTT.

The gene calls are TRBV5-1 and TRBJ2-1; TRBD2 aligns across 10 bases. CDR1 is SGHRS and CDR2 is YFSETQ in the germline V gene. V shed 3 bases and J 3 bases; nucleotides not matched to a gene: 3. This CDR3 contains 15 residues. CDR3 nucleotides: TGCGCCAGCAGCTCCTCTAGCGGGGGCTACAATGAGCAGTTCTTC. This sequence encodes CASSSSSGGYNEQFF.

CDR3: CASSYGGTNEQFF. The CDR3 region has the DNA TGTGCCAGCAGTTATGGCGGGACGAATGAGCAGTTCTTC. V and J are TRBV6-5 and TRBJ2-1, with D possibly being TRBD2 (6 bases). The V gene's germline CDR1 is MNHEY and CDR2 SVGAGI. Trimming left V 3 bases short and J 7 bases short, with 10 bases between. The CDR3 is made up of 13 amino acids.

This clone was seen a single time. The gene calls are TRBV4-2 and TRBJ2-3, with TRBD2 matching 8 bases. Trimming removed 5 bases from V and 6 bases from J; junction bases left unmatched: 13. The germline V gene has CDR1 LGHNA and CDR2 YNFKEQ. The CDR3 contains 16 residues. The DNA of the CDR3 is TGTGCCAGCAGCATCCTCCGGCGGGAGGAGCACGATACGCAGTATTTT. Translated, it gives CASSILRREEHDTQYF.

This chain links TRBV11-2 with TRBJ2-5; no definite D call. Trimming pared 1 base from V and 7 bases from J, leaving 4 bases between. CDR1 and CDR2 from the germline V gene are SGHAT and FQNNGV. The CDR3 consists of 11 residues. The CDR3 DNA is TGTGCCAGCAGCTTAGGAGGGACCCAGTACTTC. Its protein is CASSLGGTQYF.

The count of this clone is one. This chain links TRBV5-1 with TRBJ2-3; 7 nucleotides align to TRBD2. Per germline, CDR1 SGHRS and CDR2 YFSETQ. The CDR3 loop spans 15 amino acids. The J segment lost 5 bases and the V segment lost 3 bases, leaving 9 bases of the junction unmatched. CDR3 DNA: TGCGCCAGCAGCTGGGATGCGGGAGTTCTAGATACGCAGTATTTT. It translates to CASSWDAGVLDTQYF. Looking up the rest from reference TRBV5-1 and TRBJ2-3 gives the full variable domain: KAGVTQTPRYLIKTRGQQVTLSCSPISGHRSVSWYQQTPGQGLQFLFEYFSETQRNKGNFPGRFSGRQFSNSRSEMNVSTLELGDSALYLCASSWDAGVLDTQYFGPGTRLTVL.

The chain has TRBV5-6 and TRBJ2-5, with 9 bases lining up with TRBD1. CDR1 and CDR2 (germline): SGHDT, YYEEEE. The CDR3 has 15 amino acids. V lost 5 bases, J lost 1 base, and 6 bases stayed unmatched. This CDR3 is CASSYDRGTQETQYF. The CDR3 DNA follows: TGTGCCAGCAGTTACGACAGGGGGACCCAAGAGACCCAGTACTTC.

J is TRBJ2-7 and V is TRBV5-4, with 9 bases matching TRBD2. Trimming removed 4 bases from V and 0 bases from J; junction bases left unmatched: 2. Germline V gives CDR1 SGHNT, CDR2 YYREEE (reference sequence). The CDR3 length is 14 residues. As DNA, the CDR3 is TGTGCCAGCAGCCGACTAGCGGACTCCTACGAGCAGTACTTC. The encoded protein is CASSRLADSYEQYF.

This clone was seen only once. The chain employs TRBV27 and TRBJ2-1, with D maybe TRBD1 (5 bases). The CDR3 has 15 residues. Trimming left V 6 bases short and J 2 bases short, with 14 bases between. Germline loops: CDR1 MNHEY, CDR2 SMNVEV (reference sequence). The CDR3 nucleotides are TGTGCCAGCAGCCCCCTGGGCAGGGCCTACAATGAGCAGTTCTTC. Its translation is CASSPLGRAYNEQFF.

The V gene is TRBV9, the J gene TRBJ2-5; 10 nucleotides match TRBD2. This CDR3 has 15 amino acids. Unmatched junction bases numbered 7, after V lost 4 bases and J lost 4 bases. Germline CDR1 and CDR2: SGDLS and YYNGEE. In DNA, the CDR3 is TGTGCCAGCAGCCCCCTAGCGGGAGCCTCAGAGACCCAGTACTTC. Translating it yields CASSPLAGASETQYF.

The J gene is TRBJ2-5, the V gene TRBV29-1, with a possible D match to TRBD1 (5 bases). V was clipped by 4 bases and J by 2 bases, with 5 bases between them. Germline V lookup: CDR1 SQVTM, CDR2 ANQGSEA. CDR3 length equals 11 residues. This chain's CDR3 is CSVGQQETQYF. In DNA form, the CDR3 reads TGCAGCGTTGGACAGCAAGAGACCCAGTACTTC.

The gene calls are TRBV7-9 and TRBJ2-7; 9 bases are a match to TRBD2. The V gene end was trimmed by 8 bases and the J gene end by 3 bases; junction bases not matched to a gene: 20. Per germline, CDR1 SEHNR and CDR2 FQNEAQ (reference sequence). This CDR3 contains 18 residues. The CDR3 DNA follows: TGTGCCAGCGGCTGGGGTAGCGGGAGCCCTCAGCTTTTCTACGAGCAGTACTTC. This gives the protein CASGWGSGSPQLFYEQYF.

The CDR3 DNA follows: TGTGCCAGCAGCCGGACAGGGGGGGAGTACAATGAGCAGTTCTTC. Translation gives CASSRTGGEYNEQFF. J is TRBJ2-1 and V is TRBV7-9; TRBD1 aligns across 10 bases. Germline-derived CDR1 and CDR2 are SEHNR and FQNEAQ (reference sequence). The CDR3 spans 15 residues. The trim removed 5 bases at V and 4 bases at J, leaving 5 bases unmatched. The full variable domain, its missing parts supplied by reference TRBV7-9 and TRBJ2-1, is DTGVSQNPRHKITKRGQNVTFRCDPISEHNRLYWYRQTLGQGPEFLTYFQNEAQLEKSRLLSDRFSAERPKGSFSTLEIQRTEQGDSAMYLCASSRTGGEYNEQFFGPGTRLTVL.

The CDR3 region has the DNA TGTGCCACCAGCAGAGATCCAACTAGCTTATTATACGAGCAGTACTTC. Protein: CATSRDPTSLLYEQYF. The V gene is TRBV15, the J gene TRBJ2-7, with D perhaps matching TRBD2 (6 bases). Trimming left V 0 bases short and J 4 bases short, with 16 bases between. This CDR3 is 16 amino acids long. Per germline, CDR1 LNHNV and CDR2 YYDKDF (reference sequence).

The V gene is TRBV6-5, the J gene TRBJ2-1; D might be TRBD2 (6 bases). This CDR3 spans 12 amino acids. CDR1 and CDR2 (germline): MNHEY, SVGAGI. The ends were cut back, 5 bases at V and 7 bases at J, with 9 bases in the middle. CDR3 sequence reads: CASSTGGNEQFF. In nucleotides, the CDR3 is TGTGCCAGCAGTACCGGGGGAAATGAGCAGTTCTTC.

CDR3 sequence reads: CAWSQGLYSNQPQHF. The CDR3 DNA sequence: TGTGCCTGGAGTCAGGGGCTTTATAGCAATCAGCCCCAGCATTTT. The V gene is TRBV30, the J gene TRBJ1-5; maybe TRBD1 (6 bases). The CDR3 has 15 amino acids. The germline CDR1 and CDR2 sequences are GTSNPN and SVGIG (reference sequence). V was cut by 2 bases and J by 0 bases, with 11 bases left in between.

The chain links TRBV7-9 to TRBJ1-1; weak D call: TRBD1 (5 bases). This CDR3 comprises 13 residues. V was trimmed by 2 bases and J by 4 bases, leaving 8 bases between them. Per germline, CDR1 SEHNR and CDR2 FQNEAQ (reference sequence). CDR3 DNA: TGTGCCAGCAGCTTATCGGACACCACTGAAGCTTTCTTT. Residues: CASSLSDTTEAFF. Full variable domain (remainder filled in from reference TRBV7-9 and TRBJ1-1): DTGVSQNPRHKITKRGQNVTFRCDPISEHNRLYWYRQTLGQGPEFLTYFQNEAQLEKSRLLSDRFSAERPKGSFSTLEIQRTEQGDSAMYLCASSLSDTTEAFFGQGTRLTVV.

The rearrangement uses TRBV9 and TRBJ1-2; D gene uncertain. This CDR3 comprises 14 residues. The V gene lost 4 bases and the J gene lost 0 bases, with 10 bases spanning the gap. Looked up from germline, CDR1 is SGDLS and CDR2 is YYNGEE. The CDR3 region is CASSPEVSNYGYTF. The CDR3 nucleotides read TGTGCCAGCAGCCCTGAGGTTTCTAACTATGGCTACACCTTC. Looking up the rest from reference TRBV9 and TRBJ1-2 gives the full variable domain: DSGVTQTPKHLITATGQRVTLRCSPRSGDLSVYWYQQSLDQGLQFLIQYYNGEERAKGNILERFSAQQFPDLHSELNLSSLELGDSALYFCASSPEVSNYGYTFGSGTRLTVV.

The rearrangement links TRBV11-2 to TRBJ2-7; 7 bases map to TRBD2. CDR3 length equals 14 residues. J gave up 0 bases and V 1 base, and 0 bases lay outside the gene matches. CDR1 and CDR2 (germline): SGHAT, FQNNGV. The CDR3 reads CASSLASGSYEQYF. CDR3 coding DNA: TGTGCCAGCAGCTTAGCTAGCGGCTCCTACGAGCAGTACTTC.